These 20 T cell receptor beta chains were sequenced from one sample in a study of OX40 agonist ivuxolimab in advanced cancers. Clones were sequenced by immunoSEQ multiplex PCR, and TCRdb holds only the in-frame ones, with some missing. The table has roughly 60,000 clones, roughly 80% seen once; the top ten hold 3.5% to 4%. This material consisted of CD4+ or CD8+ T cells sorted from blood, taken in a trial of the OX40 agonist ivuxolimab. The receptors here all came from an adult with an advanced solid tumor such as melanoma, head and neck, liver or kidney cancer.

DNA for the CDR3: TGTGCCAGCAGCCCCCGGACAGGGAAGAACACCGGGGAGCTGTTTTTT. It is translated as CASSPRTGKNTGELFF. The chain uses TRBV11-2 and TRBJ2-2; 8 bases line up with TRBD1. The CDR3 consists of 16 residues. Germline assignment: CDR1 SGHAT and CDR2 FQNNGV. Trimming at V came to 5 bases and at J to 1 base, leaving 6 bases not matched to a gene.

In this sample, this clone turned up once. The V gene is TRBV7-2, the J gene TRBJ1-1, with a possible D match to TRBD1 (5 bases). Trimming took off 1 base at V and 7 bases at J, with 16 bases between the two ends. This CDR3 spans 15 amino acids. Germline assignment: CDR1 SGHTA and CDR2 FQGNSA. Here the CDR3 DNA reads TGTGCCAGCAGCTTAGAGGGCAGGGAGATTGATGAAGCTTTCTTT. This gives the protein CASSLEGREIDEAFF. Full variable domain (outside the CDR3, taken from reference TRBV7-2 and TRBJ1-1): GAGVSQSPSNKVTEKGKDVELRCDPISGHTALYWYRQSLGQGLEFLIYFQGNSAPDKSGLPSDRFSAERTGGSVSTLTIQRTQQEDSAVYLCASSLEGREIDEAFFGQGTRLTVV.

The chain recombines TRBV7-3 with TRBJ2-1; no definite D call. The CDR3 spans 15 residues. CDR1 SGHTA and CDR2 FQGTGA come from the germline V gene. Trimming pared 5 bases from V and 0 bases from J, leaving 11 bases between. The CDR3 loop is CASSQDASSYNEQFF. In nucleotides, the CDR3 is TGTGCCAGCAGCCAGGACGCTAGCTCCTACAATGAGCAGTTCTTC.

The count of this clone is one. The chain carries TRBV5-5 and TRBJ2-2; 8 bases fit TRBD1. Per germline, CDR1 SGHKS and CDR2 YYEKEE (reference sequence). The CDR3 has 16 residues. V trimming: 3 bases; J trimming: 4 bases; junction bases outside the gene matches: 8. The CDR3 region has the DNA TGTGCCAGCAGCTCTCGGACAGGGCGCGCCACCGGGGAGCTGTTTTTT. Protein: CASSSRTGRATGELFF.

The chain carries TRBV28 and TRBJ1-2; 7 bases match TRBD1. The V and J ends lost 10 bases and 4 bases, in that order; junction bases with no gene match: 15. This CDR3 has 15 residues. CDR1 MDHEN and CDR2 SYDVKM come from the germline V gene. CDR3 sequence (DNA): TGTGCCACCACCCCGGCAGGGGGATTCGGCTATGGCTACACCTTC. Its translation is CATTPAGGFGYGYTF.

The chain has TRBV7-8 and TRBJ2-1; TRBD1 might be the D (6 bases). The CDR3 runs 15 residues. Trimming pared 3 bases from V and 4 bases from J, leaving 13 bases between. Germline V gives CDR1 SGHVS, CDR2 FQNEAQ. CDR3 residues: CASSLIPGQYNEQFF. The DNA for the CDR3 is TGTGCCAGCAGCTTGATACCCGGACAGTACAATGAGCAGTTCTTC. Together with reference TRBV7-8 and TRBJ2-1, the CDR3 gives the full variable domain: GAGVSQSPRYKVAKRGQDVALRCDPISGHVSLFWYQQALGQGPEFLTYFQNEAQLDKSGLPSDRFFAERPEGSVSTLKIQRTQQEDSAVYLCASSLIPGQYNEQFFGPGTRLTVL.

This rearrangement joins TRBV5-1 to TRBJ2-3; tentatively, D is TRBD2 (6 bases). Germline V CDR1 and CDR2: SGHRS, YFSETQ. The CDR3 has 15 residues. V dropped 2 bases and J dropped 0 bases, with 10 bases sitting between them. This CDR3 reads CASSFSGTSTDTQYF. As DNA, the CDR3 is TGCGCCAGCAGCTTTAGCGGAACTAGCACAGATACGCAGTATTTT.

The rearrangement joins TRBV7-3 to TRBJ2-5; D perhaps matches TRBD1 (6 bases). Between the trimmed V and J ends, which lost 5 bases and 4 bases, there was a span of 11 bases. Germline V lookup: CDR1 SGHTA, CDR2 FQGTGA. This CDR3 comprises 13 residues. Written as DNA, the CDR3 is TGTGCCAGCAGCGGACAGCCTGGAGAGACCCAGTACTTC. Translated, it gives CASSGQPGETQYF. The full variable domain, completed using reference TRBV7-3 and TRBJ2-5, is GAGVSQTPSNKVTEKGKYVELRCDPISGHTALYWYRQSLGQGPEFLIYFQGTGAADDSGLPNDRFFAVRPEGSVSTLKIQRTERGDSAVYLCASSGQPGETQYFGPGTRLLVL.

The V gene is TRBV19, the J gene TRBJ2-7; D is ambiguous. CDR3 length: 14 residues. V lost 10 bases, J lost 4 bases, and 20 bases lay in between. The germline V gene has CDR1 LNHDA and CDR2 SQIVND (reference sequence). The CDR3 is CATSSTPASYEQYF. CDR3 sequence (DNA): TGTGCCACCTCAAGTACCCCAGCGTCTTACGAGCAGTACTTC.

The CDR3 loop is CASSRPDGNQPQHF. The DNA for the CDR3 is TGTGCCAGTAGTAGGCCCGACGGGAATCAGCCCCAGCATTTT. The chain joins TRBV19 to TRBJ1-5; D gene ambiguous. Trimming took 4 bases from V and 4 from J, leaving 11 bases between them. In germline, CDR1 is LNHDA, CDR2 SQIVND (reference sequence). CDR3 length: 14 residues.

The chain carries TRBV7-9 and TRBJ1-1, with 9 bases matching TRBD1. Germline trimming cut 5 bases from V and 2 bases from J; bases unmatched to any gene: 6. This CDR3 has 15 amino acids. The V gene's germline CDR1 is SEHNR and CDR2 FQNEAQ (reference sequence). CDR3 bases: TGTGCCAGCAGCCCCGGGACAGGGCTAAACACTGAAGCTTTCTTT. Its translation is CASSPGTGLNTEAFF.

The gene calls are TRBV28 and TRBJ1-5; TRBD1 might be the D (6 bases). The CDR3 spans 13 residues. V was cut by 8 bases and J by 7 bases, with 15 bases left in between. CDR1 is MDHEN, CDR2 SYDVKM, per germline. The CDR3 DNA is TGTGCCAGCCTTGACCTAAGGGGGCAGCCCCAGCATTTT. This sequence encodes CASLDLRGQPQHF.

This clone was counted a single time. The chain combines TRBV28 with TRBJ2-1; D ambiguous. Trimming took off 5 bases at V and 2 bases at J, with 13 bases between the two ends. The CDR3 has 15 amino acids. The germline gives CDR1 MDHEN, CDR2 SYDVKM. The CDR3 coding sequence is TGTGCCAGCAGTATTCCTAGGGCCCCCTACAATGAGCAGTTCTTC. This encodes CASSIPRAPYNEQFF.

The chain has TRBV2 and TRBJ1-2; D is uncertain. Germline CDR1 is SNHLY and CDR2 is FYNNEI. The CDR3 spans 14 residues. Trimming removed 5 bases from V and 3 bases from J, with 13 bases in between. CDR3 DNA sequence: TGTGCCAGCAGTCTCCGCAGCCTGGACTATGGCTACACCTTC. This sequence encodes CASSLRSLDYGYTF.

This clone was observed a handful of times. The CDR3 sequence is CASSQSSRDEKLFF. The DNA for the CDR3 is TGCGCCAGCAGCCAGTCATCGAGGGATGAAAAACTGTTTTTT. The chain is built from TRBV4-3 and TRBJ1-4; D call uncertain. The V and J ends lost 3 bases and 6 bases respectively, with 11 bases between them. The CDR3 has 14 amino acids. Germline V gene lookup returns CDR1 LGHNA and CDR2 YSLEER.

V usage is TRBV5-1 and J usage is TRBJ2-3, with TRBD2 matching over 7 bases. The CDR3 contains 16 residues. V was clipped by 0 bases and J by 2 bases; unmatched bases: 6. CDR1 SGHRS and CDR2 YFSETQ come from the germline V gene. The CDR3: CASSLARAGVTDTQYF. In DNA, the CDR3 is TGCGCCAGCAGCTTGGCCAGGGCGGGAGTCACAGATACGCAGTATTTT.

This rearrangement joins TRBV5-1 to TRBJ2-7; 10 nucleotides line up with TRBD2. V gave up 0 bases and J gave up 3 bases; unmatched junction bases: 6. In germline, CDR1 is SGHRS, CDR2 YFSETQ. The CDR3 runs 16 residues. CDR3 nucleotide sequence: TGCGCCAGCAGCTTGGTCAGCGGGAGGGGCTACTACGAGCAGTACTTC. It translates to CASSLVSGRGYYEQYF.

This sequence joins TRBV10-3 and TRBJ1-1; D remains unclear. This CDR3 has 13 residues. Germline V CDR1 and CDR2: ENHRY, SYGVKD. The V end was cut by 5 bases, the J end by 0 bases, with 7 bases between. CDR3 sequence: CAISPDLNTEAFF. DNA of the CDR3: TGTGCCATCAGTCCTGACTTGAACACTGAAGCTTTCTTT.

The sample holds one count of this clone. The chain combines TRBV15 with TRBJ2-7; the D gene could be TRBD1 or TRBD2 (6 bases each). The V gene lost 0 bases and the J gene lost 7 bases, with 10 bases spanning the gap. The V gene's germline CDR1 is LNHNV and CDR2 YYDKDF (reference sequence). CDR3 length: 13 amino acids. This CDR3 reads CATSRDRGGEQYF. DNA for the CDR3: TGTGCCACCAGCAGAGATCGAGGGGGGGAGCAGTACTTC.

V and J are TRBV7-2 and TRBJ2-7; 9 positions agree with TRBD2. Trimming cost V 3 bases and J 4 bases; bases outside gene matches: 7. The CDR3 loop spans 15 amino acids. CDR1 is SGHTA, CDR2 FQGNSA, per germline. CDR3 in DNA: TGTGCCAGCAGCTTCAATCTAGCGGGGTTGTACGAGCAGTACTTC. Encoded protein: CASSFNLAGLYEQYF.